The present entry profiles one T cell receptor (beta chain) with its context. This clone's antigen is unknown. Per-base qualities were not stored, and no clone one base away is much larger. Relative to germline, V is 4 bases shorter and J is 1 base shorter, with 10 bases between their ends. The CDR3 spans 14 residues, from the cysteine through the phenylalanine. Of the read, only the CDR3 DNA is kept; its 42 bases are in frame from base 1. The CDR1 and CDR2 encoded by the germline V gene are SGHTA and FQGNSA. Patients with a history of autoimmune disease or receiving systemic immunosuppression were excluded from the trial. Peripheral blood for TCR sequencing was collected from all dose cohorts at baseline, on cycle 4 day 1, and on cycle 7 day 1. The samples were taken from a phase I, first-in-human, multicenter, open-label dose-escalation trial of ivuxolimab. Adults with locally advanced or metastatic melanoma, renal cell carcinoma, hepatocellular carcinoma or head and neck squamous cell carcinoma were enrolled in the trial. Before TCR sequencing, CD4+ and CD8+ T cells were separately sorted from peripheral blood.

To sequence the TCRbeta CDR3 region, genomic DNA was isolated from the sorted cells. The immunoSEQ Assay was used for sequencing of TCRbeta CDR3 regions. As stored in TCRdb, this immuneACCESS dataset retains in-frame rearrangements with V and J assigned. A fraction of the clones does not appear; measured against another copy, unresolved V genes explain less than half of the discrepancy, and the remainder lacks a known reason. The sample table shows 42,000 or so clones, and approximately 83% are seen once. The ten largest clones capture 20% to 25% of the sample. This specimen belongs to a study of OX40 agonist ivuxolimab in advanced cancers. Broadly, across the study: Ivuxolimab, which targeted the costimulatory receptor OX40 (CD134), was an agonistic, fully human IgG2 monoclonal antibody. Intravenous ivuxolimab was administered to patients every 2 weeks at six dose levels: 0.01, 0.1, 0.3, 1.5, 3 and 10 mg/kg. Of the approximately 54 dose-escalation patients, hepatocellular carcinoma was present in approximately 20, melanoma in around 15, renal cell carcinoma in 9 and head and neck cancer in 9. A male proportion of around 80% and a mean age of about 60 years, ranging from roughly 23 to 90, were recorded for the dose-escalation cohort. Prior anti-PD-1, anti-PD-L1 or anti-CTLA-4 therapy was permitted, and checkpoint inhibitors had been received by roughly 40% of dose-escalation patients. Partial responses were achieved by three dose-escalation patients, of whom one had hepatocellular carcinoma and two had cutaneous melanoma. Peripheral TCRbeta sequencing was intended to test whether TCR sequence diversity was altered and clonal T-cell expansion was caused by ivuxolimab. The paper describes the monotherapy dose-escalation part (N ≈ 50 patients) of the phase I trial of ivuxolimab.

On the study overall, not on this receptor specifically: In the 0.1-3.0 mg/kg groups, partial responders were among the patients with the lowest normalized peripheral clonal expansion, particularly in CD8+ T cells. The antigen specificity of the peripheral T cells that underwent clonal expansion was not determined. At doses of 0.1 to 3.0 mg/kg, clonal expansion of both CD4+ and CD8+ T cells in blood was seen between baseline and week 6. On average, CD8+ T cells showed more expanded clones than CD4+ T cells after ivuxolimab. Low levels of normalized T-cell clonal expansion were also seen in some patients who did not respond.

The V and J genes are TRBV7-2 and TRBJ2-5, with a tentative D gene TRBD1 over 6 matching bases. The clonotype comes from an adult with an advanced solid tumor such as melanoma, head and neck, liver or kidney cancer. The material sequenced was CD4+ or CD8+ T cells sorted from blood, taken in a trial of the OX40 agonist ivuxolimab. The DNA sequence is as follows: TGTGCCAGCAGCTCGACAGGTATCCAAGAGACCCAGTACTTC. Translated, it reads CASSSTGIQETQYF.